These T cell receptor beta chains were read from a single sample in a study of T-cell memory formation after mild COVID-19. TCRdb itself ran the 5' RACE reads through MiXCR, one entry per CDR3 protein. The sample shows 200,000 or so distinct CDR3 sequences, roughly 17% of them seen only once. Sequenced input: PBMCs or a T cell subset sorted from them (not recorded which). Every receptor here comes from an adult woman who had mild COVID-19 (a few samples of this study predate the infection). Cell type and time point are not known. Both conserved end residues are part of each CDR3. D genes are given only for firm matches. Size is omitted from some rows. Given values are once, few, many or a class for expanded clones.

J gene: TRBJ1-1; V gene: TRBV6-1; D gene: -; clone size: -; CDR3 DNA: TGTGCCAGCAGGGACCCGAGCAGGGCGAACACTGAAGCTTTCTTT; CDR3 protein: CASRDPSRANTEAFF
J gene: TRBJ1-5; V gene: TRBV7-2; D gene: TRBD1; clone size: few; CDR3 DNA: TGTGCCAGCAGCCATCAAACAGGGGACAATCAGCCCCAGCATTTT; CDR3 protein: CASSHQTGDNQPQHF
J gene: TRBJ1-1; V gene: TRBV7-9; D gene: -; clone size: -; CDR3 DNA: TGTGCCAGCAGCTTAGTGAGGCAGAAGAACACTGAAGCTTTCTTT; CDR3 protein: CASSLVRQKNTEAFF
J gene: TRBJ1-2; V gene: TRBV5-1; D gene: -; clone size: -; CDR3 DNA: TGCGCCAGCAGCGTGGGAGCGGGGGCGGCCTATGGCTACACCTTC; CDR3 protein: CASSVGAGAAYGYTF
J gene: TRBJ1-4; V gene: TRBV5-1; D gene: -; clone size: -; CDR3 DNA: TGCGCCAGCAGCTTGGGGGGCATGGCTAATGAAAAACTGTTTTTT; CDR3 protein: CASSLGGMANEKLFF
J gene: TRBJ1-1; V gene: TRBV29-1; D gene: -; clone size: -; CDR3 DNA: TGCAGCGTTGCCAGGGGCCCCACTGAAGCTTTCTTT; CDR3 protein: CSVARGPTEAFF
J gene: TRBJ2-7; V gene: TRBV29-1; D gene: -; clone size: once; CDR3 DNA: TGCAGCGTTGAAGGGGGAAGGGGTGCGGGCTACGAGCAGTACTTC; CDR3 protein: CSVEGGRGAGYEQYF
J gene: TRBJ2-5; V gene: TRBV7-2; D gene: -; clone size: -; CDR3 DNA: TGTGCCAGCAGCTTAGGTTTACGAGAGACCCAGTACTTC; CDR3 protein: CASSLGLRETQYF
J gene: TRBJ2-4; V gene: TRBV23-1; D gene: -; clone size: few; CDR3 DNA: TGCGCCAGCAGTCAATCCGAGGAGACCAAAAACATTCAGTACTTC; CDR3 protein: CASSQSEETKNIQYF
J gene: TRBJ1-1; V gene: TRBV5-5; D gene: TRBD1; clone size: -; CDR3 DNA: TGTGCCAGCAGTCGACAGGGGGCCCCTGAAGCTTTCTTT; CDR3 protein: CASSRQGAPEAFF
J gene: TRBJ1-6; V gene: TRBV18; D gene: -; clone size: -; CDR3 DNA: TGTGCCAGCGGAACTGGCAGTGGGGGTAATTCACCCCTCCACTTT; CDR3 protein: CASGTGSGGNSPLHF
J gene: TRBJ2-3; V gene: TRBV25-1; D gene: -; clone size: -; CDR3 DNA: TGTGCCAGCAGTAAGAGCACAGATACGCAGTATTTT; CDR3 protein: CASSKSTDTQYF
J gene: TRBJ1-2; V gene: TRBV5-1; D gene: -; clone size: -; CDR3 DNA: TGCGCCAGCAGCTCCGGGACTCCCGCTTCTAACTATGGCTACACCTTC; CDR3 protein: CASSSGTPASNYGYTF
J gene: TRBJ1-1; V gene: TRBV30; D gene: -; clone size: -; CDR3 DNA: TGTGCCTGGAGTGCCCGATCGACAGGAAGGGTTAAAGCTTTCTTT; CDR3 protein: CAWSARSTGRVKAFF
J gene: TRBJ2-2; V gene: TRBV5-1; D gene: TRBD1; clone size: -; CDR3 DNA: TGCGCCAGCAGACAAGACAGGGGCACCGGGGAGCTGTTTTTT; CDR3 protein: CASRQDRGTGELFF
J gene: TRBJ1-5; V gene: TRBV30; D gene: -; clone size: -; CDR3 DNA: TGTGCCTGGAGTGTAGGTATGAGTCAGCCCCAGCATTTT; CDR3 protein: CAWSVGMSQPQHF
J gene: TRBJ2-1; V gene: TRBV7-9; D gene: TRBD1; clone size: -; CDR3 DNA: TGTGCCACTACGGGACAGTACAATGAGCAGTTCTTC; CDR3 protein: CATTGQYNEQFF
J gene: TRBJ1-6; V gene: TRBV29-1; D gene: -; clone size: few; CDR3 DNA: TGCAGCGTTTCCAGGGGTAACGATTCACCCCTCCACTTT; CDR3 protein: CSVSRGNDSPLHF
J gene: TRBJ2-1; V gene: TRBV11-1; D gene: -; clone size: -; CDR3 DNA: TGTGCCAGCAGCTTAGCGGCCTCCTACAATGAGCAGTTCTTC; CDR3 protein: CASSLAASYNEQFF
J gene: TRBJ1-5; V gene: TRBV7-9; D gene: -; clone size: -; CDR3 DNA: TGTGCCAGCAGCTTACTGGCTGGCAATAAGCCCCAGCATTTT; CDR3 protein: CASSLLAGNKPQHF